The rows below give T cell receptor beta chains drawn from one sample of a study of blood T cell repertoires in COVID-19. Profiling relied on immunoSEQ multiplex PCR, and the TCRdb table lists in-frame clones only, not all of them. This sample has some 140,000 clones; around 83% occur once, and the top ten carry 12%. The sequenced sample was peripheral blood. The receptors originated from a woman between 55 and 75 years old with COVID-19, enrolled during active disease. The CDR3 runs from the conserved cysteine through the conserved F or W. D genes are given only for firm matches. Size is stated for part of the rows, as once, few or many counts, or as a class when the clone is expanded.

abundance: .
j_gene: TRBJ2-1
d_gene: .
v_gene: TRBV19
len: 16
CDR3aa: CASIGRGHSSYNEQFF
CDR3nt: TGTGCCAGTATTGGCAGGGGACATAGCTCCTACAATGAGCAGTTCTTC

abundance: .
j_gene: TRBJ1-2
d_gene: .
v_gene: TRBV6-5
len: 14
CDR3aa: CASSRGTFNYGYTF
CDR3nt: TGTGCCAGCAGCCGTGGGACATTTAACTATGGCTACACCTTC

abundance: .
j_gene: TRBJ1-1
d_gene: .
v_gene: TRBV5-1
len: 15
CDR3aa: CASSSSIPGDTEAFF
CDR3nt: TGCGCCAGCAGCTCCTCCATACCCGGGGACACTGAAGCTTTCTTT

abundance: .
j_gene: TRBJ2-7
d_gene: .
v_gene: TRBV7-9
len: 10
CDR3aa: CASSPYEQYF
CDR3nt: TGTGCCAGCAGCCCTTACGAGCAGTACTTC

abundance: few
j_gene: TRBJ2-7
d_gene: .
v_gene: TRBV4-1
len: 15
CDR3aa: CASSQGMVASYEQYF
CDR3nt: TGCGCCAGCAGCCAAGGTATGGTGGCTTCCTACGAGCAGTACTTC

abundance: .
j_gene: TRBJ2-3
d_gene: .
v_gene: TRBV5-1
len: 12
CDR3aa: CASSLLGGTQYF
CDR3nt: TGCGCCAGCAGCTTGTTAGGGGGTACGCAGTATTTT

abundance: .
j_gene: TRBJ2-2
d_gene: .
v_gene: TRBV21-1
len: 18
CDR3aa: CASSKGRRAGGRSGELFF
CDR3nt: TGTGCCAGCAGCAAAGGCCGGAGAGCGGGAGGTCGGAGCGGGGAGCTGTTTTTT

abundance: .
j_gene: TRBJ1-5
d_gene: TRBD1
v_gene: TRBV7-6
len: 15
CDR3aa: CASSRGQGRNQPQHF
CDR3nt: TGTGCCAGCAGCAGAGGACAGGGCCGGAATCAGCCCCAGCATTTT

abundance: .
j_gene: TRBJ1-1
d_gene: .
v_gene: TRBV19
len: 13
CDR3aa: CASSIRGSTEAFF
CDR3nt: TGTGCCAGTAGTATAAGAGGTTCCACTGAAGCTTTCTTT

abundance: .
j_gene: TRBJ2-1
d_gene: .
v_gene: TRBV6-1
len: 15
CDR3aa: CASSEIERSYNEQFF
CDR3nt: TGTGCCAGCAGTGAAATTGAGCGCTCCTACAATGAGCAGTTCTTC

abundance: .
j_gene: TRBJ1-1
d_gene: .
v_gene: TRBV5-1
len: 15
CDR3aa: CASSPSGGMNTEAFF
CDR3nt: TGCGCCAGCAGCCCCTCGGGAGGGATGAACACTGAAGCTTTCTTT

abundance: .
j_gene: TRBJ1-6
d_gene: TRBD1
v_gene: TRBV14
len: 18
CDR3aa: CASSQRTGVGSYNSPLHF
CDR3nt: TGTGCCAGCAGCCAAAGGACAGGGGTTGGCTCCTATAATTCACCCCTCCACTTT

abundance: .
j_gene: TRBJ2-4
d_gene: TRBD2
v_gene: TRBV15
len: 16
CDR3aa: CATSRETSGRTNIQYF
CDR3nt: TGTGCCACCAGCAGAGAGACTAGCGGGAGGACAAACATTCAGTACTTC

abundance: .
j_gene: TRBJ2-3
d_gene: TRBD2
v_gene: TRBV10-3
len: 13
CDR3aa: CAIRVAGTDTQYF
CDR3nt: TGTGCCATCAGGGTAGCGGGGACAGATACGCAGTATTTT

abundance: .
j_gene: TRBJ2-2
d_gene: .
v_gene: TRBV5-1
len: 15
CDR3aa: CASRLTGLDTGELFF
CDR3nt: TGCGCCAGCAGACTAACAGGGTTGGACACCGGGGAGCTGTTTTTT

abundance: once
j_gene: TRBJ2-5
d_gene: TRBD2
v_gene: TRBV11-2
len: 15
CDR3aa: CASSHRRREGETQYF
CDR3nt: TGTGCCAGCAGTCACAGACGGCGGGAGGGAGAGACCCAGTACTTC

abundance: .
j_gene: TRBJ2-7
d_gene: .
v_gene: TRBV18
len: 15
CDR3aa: CASSQPGLETYEQYF
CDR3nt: TGTGCCAGCTCACAACCGGGACTGGAAACCTACGAGCAGTACTTC

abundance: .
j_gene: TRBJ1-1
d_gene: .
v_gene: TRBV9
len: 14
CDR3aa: CASSPHDRGTEAFF
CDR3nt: TGTGCCAGCAGCCCCCACGATCGGGGAACTGAAGCTTTCTTT

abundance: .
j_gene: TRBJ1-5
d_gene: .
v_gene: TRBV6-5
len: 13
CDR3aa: CASSSGGNQPQHF
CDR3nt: TGTGCCAGCAGTTCAGGGGGCAATCAGCCCCAGCATTTT

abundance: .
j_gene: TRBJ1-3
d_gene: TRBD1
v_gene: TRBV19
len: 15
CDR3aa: CASSIRDSSGNTIYF
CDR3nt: TGTGCCAGTAGTATCCGGGACAGCTCTGGAAACACCATATATTTT

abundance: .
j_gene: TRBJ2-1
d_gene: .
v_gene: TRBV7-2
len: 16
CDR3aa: CASSQDRPSSYNEQFF
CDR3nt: TGTGCCAGCAGCCAAGACAGGCCGAGCTCCTACAATGAGCAGTTCTTC

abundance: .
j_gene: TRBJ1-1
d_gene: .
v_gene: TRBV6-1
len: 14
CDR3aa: CASSEDRADTEAFF
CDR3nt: TGTGCCAGCAGTGAAGACAGGGCAGACACTGAAGCTTTCTTT

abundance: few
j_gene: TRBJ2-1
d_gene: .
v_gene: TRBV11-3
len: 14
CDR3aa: CASSLGGDYNEQFF
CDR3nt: TGTGCCAGCTCCTTAGGGGGGGACTACAATGAGCAGTTCTTC

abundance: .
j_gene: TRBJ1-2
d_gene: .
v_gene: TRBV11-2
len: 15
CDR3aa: CASSLSPPSGYGYTF
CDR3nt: TGTGCCAGCAGCTTAAGTCCCCCGAGCGGCTATGGCTACACCTTC

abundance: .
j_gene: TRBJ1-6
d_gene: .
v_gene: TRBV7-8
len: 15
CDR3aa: CASSSGGDPNSPLHF
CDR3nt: TGTGCCAGCAGCTCGGGGGGGGACCCGAATTCACCCCTCCACTTT

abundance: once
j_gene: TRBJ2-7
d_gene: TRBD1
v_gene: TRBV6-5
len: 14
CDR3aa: CASSIRDRAYEQYF
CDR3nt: TGTGCCAGCAGCATTCGGGACAGGGCCTACGAGCAGTACTTC

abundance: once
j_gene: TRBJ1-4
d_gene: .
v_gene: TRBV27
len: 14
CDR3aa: CASSLWGANEKLFF
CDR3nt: TGTGCCAGCAGTTTATGGGGGGCTAATGAAAAACTGTTTTTT

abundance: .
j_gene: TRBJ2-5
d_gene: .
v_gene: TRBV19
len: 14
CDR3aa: CASREGAHQETQYF
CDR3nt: TGTGCCAGTAGGGAGGGGGCCCACCAAGAGACCCAGTACTTC

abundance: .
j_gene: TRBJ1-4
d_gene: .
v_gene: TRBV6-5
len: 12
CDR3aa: CASSSGGEKLFF
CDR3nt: TGTGCCTCATCATCTGGCGGGGAAAAACTGTTTTTT

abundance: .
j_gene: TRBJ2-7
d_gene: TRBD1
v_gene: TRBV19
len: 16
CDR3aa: CASSTTPGQRLYEQYF
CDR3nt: TGTGCCAGTAGTACAACTCCGGGACAGAGACTTTACGAGCAGTACTTC

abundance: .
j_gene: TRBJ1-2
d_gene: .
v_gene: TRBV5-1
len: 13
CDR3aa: CASSDEGSYGYTF
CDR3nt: TGCGCCAGCAGCGATGAGGGATCCTATGGCTACACCTTC

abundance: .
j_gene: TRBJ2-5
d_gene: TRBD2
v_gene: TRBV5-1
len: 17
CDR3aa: CASSSPSGRADDETQYF
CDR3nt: TGCGCCAGCAGCTCACCTAGCGGGAGGGCCGATGATGAGACCCAGTACTTC

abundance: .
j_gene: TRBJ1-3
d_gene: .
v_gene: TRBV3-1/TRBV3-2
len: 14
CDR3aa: CASSQDRGRNTIYF
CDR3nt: TGTGCCAGCAGCCAAGACAGGGGAAGAAACACCATATATTTT

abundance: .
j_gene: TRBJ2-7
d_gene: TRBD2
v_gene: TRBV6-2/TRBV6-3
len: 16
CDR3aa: CASSLNSGVSAYEQYF
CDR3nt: TGTGCCAGCAGTTTAAATAGCGGGGTCTCAGCCTACGAGCAGTACTTC

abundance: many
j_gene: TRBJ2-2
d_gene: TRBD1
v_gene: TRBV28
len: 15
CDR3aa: CASSGTERNTGELFF
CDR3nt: TGTGCCAGCAGCGGGACAGAACGTAACACCGGGGAGCTGTTTTTT

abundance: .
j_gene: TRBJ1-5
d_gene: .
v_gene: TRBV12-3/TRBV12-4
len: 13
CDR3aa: CASRATAGQPQHF
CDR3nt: TGTGCCAGCAGAGCGACAGCTGGACAGCCCCAGCATTTT

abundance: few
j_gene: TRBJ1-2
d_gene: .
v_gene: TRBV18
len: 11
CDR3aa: CASSPSYGYTF
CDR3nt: TGTGCCAGCTCTCCCTCCTATGGCTACACCTTC

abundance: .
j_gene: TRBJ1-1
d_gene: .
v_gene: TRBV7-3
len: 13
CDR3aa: CASSARGGTEAFF
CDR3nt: TGTGCCAGCAGCGCTCGGGGAGGCACTGAAGCTTTCTTT

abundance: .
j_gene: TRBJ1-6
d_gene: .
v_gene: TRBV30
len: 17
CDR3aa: CAWSVGLMGSYNSPLHF
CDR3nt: TGTGCCTGGAGTGTAGGACTAATGGGCTCCTATAATTCACCCCTCCACTTT

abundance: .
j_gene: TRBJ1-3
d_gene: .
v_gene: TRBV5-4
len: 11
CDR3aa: CASSLEDSIYF
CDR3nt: TGTGCCAGCAGCTTGGAGGACAGCATATATTTT

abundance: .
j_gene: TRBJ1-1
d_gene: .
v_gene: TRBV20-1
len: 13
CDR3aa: CSASVRPNTEAFF
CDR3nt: TGCAGTGCTAGTGTCCGTCCTAACACTGAAGCTTTCTTT